Presented here are 24 T cell receptor beta chains from one specimen sequenced in a study of shared clonotypes between healthy human individuals. The repertoire was sequenced with immunoSEQ multiplex PCR; TCRdb's copy has only in-frame clones and lacks some. The sample includes 2,500,000 or so clones, more than 80% of them seen just once. The sequencing input was naive CD4+ T cells sorted from blood. Subset: CD45RA+ positively selected. These receptors came from a man aged 18 to 30 in good health.

The chain recombines TRBV5-1 with TRBJ1-1, with 9 positions matching TRBD1. The germline gives CDR1 SGHRS, CDR2 YFSETQ. V trimming: 5 bases; J trimming: 2 bases; junction bases outside the gene matches: 4. CDR3 length equals 14 residues. The CDR3 reads CASSQQGANTEAFF. CDR3 DNA sequence: TGCGCCAGCAGTCAACAGGGGGCCAACACTGAAGCTTTCTTT.

With respect to this clone: Additional DNA sequences in this sample encode the identical CDR3. This rearrangement joins TRBV2 to TRBJ1-5, with D hard to call. CDR1 is SNHLY and CDR2 is FYNNEI in the germline V gene. The CDR3 totals 12 residues. V was clipped by 5 bases and J by 4 bases, with 6 bases between them. For the CDR3, the DNA is TGTGCCAGCAGTCGTGGGAATCAGCCCCAGCATTTT. Translated, it gives CASSRGNQPQHF.

The rearrangement uses TRBV7-2 and TRBJ2-1; TRBD1 aligns across 9 bases. The CDR3 spans 17 residues. The V and J ends lost 6 bases and 9 bases, in that order; junction bases with no gene match: 18. Germline loops: CDR1 SGHTA, CDR2 FQGNSA. For the CDR3, the DNA is TGTGCCAGCAGGGCTATGTCCCGGACAGGGGTCAATAGTGAGCAGTTCTTC. Translation gives CASRAMSRTGVNSEQFF.

This rearrangement joins TRBV5-1 to TRBJ1-6, with D maybe TRBD1 (6 bases). V was shortened by 7 bases and J by 4 bases, with 18 bases between the two germline ends. Germline V CDR1 and CDR2: SGHRS, YFSETQ. The CDR3 loop spans 16 amino acids. This CDR3 is CASRSHREGYNSPLHF. In DNA, the CDR3 is TGCGCCAGCCGATCGCACAGGGAGGGTTATAATTCACCCCTCCACTTT.

V usage is TRBV30 and J usage is TRBJ2-5; D is ambiguous. CDR3 length equals 14 residues. Germline loops: CDR1 GTSNPN, CDR2 SVGIG (reference sequence). Trimming removed 1 base from V and 1 base from J, with 10 bases in between. The CDR3 sequence: CAWSAGSFQETQYF. The CDR3 bases are TGTGCCTGGAGTGCCGGATCGTTCCAAGAGACCCAGTACTTC. The full variable domain, with the rest looked up from reference TRBV30 and TRBJ2-5, is SQTIHQWPATLVQPVGSPLSLECTVEGTSNPNLYWYRQAAGRGLQLLFYSVGIGQISSEVPQNLSASRPQDRQFILSSKKLLLSDSGFYLCAWSAGSFQETQYFGPGTRLLVL.

This chain's CDR3 is CATTGVDSPLHF. The DNA for the CDR3 is TGTGCCACGACAGGGGTTGATTCACCCCTCCACTTT. The chain uses TRBV10-3 and TRBJ1-6; 8 nucleotides line up with TRBD1. Germline V gene sequence: CDR1 ENHRY, CDR2 SYGVKD. The CDR3 runs to 12 residues. After removal of 10 bases from V and 8 bases from J, the junction contained 4 bases not matched to a gene.

This sequence joins TRBV29-1 and TRBJ1-2, with no clear D. Trimming stripped 3 bases from V and 5 bases from J, with 7 bases between. This CDR3 region has 11 residues. Germline CDR1 SQVTM, CDR2 ANQGSEA. DNA of the CDR3: TGCAGCGTTGATTCTCCTTATGGCTACACCTTC. It is translated as CSVDSPYGYTF. The whole variable domain, filled in from reference TRBV29-1 and TRBJ1-2, reads SAVISQKPSRDICQRGTSLTIQCQVDSQVTMMFWYRQQPGQSLTLIATANQGSEATYESGFVIDKFPISRPNLTFSTLTVSNMSPEDSSIYLCSVDSPYGYTFGSGTRLTVV.

The V call is TRBV6-6, the J call TRBJ2-7; D is perhaps TRBD1 (5 bases). Per germline, CDR1 MNHNY and CDR2 SVGAGI (reference sequence). The CDR3 contains 16 residues. V gave up 6 bases and J gave up 2 bases, with 20 bases separating them. This chain's CDR3 is CASSSTDKGPTYEQYF. The CDR3 DNA follows: TGTGCCAGCAGCTCAACGGACAAGGGGCCTACCTACGAGCAGTACTTC.

In regard to this clone: Additional DNA sequences in this sample encode the identical CDR3. The rearrangement uses TRBV11-3 and TRBJ2-7, with D possibly matching TRBD1 (6 bases). The CDR3 is 14 amino acids. V lost 5 bases to trimming and J lost 3 bases, with 14 bases between them. The V gene's germline CDR1 is SGHNT and CDR2 YENEEA. The CDR3 nucleotides are TGTGCCAGCAGCCTCGGCAGGGGAAACTACGAGCAGTACTTC. Translation gives CASSLGRGNYEQYF. Full variable domain (outside the CDR3, taken from reference TRBV11-3 and TRBJ2-7): EAGVVQSPRYKIIEKKQPVAFWCNPISGHNTLYWYLQNLGQGPELLIRYENEEAVDDSQLPKDRFSAERLKGVDSTLKIQPAELGDSAVYLCASSLGRGNYEQYFGPGTRLTVT.

The table lists this clone with a count of one. This chain joins TRBV30 and TRBJ1-5; 10 bases are shared with TRBD1. This CDR3 region has 18 residues. From germline, CDR1 is GTSNPN and CDR2 SVGIG (reference sequence). V was pared by 2 bases and J by 0 bases, with 10 bases of the junction left unmatched. The CDR3 protein is CAWSLRTGGGGSNQPQHF. In DNA, the CDR3 is TGTGCCTGGAGTCTGAGGACAGGGGGAGGTGGTAGCAATCAGCCCCAGCATTTT.

The chain is built from TRBV2 and TRBJ2-3; D is possibly TRBD2 (6 bases). The CDR3 loop spans 16 amino acids. Germline V gene sequence: CDR1 SNHLY, CDR2 FYNNEI. Trimming stripped 5 bases from V and 0 bases from J, with 15 bases between. The CDR3 region is CASSPRASVSTDTQYF. The CDR3 coding sequence is TGTGCCAGCAGTCCACGGGCTAGCGTTAGCACAGATACGCAGTATTTT.

The V gene is TRBV6-5, the J gene TRBJ2-7, with 11 positions matching TRBD2. CDR1 MNHEY and CDR2 SVGAGI come from the germline V gene. The CDR3 loop spans 14 amino acids. Trimming took 5 bases from V and 5 from J; bases not matched to a gene: 5. The CDR3 region has the DNA TGTGCCAGCAGTACCATAGCGGGAGGGCACGAGCAGTACTTC. Its protein product is CASSTIAGGHEQYF.

This chain joins TRBV5-5 and TRBJ2-7; 7 positions agree with TRBD1. This CDR3 is 13 amino acids long. Germline values: CDR1 SGHKS, CDR2 YYEKEE (reference sequence). The J segment lost 3 bases and the V segment lost 5 bases, leaving 5 bases of the junction unmatched. The CDR3 protein is CASRSTGYYEQYF. CDR3 in DNA: TGTGCCAGCAGATCGACAGGGTACTACGAGCAGTACTTC.

A remark on this clone: The junction differs from germline at one of its ends, possibly a read error. The chain carries TRBV6-1 and TRBJ1-2; the D is unclear. There are 10 residues in the CDR3. Germline V lookup: CDR1 MNHNS, CDR2 SASEGT. CDR3 loop: CASSTSTHLF. CDR3 in DNA: TGTGCCAGCAGTACCTCTACCCATTTATTC.

In its sample, this clone was seen once. CDR3 DNA: TGCGCCAGCAGCTTAGTACTAGCGGGGAGGCGCGCGCGAAATACGCAGTATTTT. This codes for CASSLVLAGRRARNTQYF. This chain links TRBV5-1 with TRBJ2-3; TRBD2 agrees at 10 bases. V shed 2 bases and J 7 bases; nucleotides not matched to a gene: 16. This CDR3 is built from 18 residues. The germline V gene encodes CDR1 SGHRS and CDR2 YFSETQ.

This chain joins TRBV6-6 and TRBJ1-1; the match to TRBD1 covers 8 bases. This CDR3 is built from 16 residues. V lost 7 bases to trimming and J lost 1 base; unmatched junction nucleotides: 11. Per the germline V gene, CDR1 is MNHNY and CDR2 is SVGAGI (reference sequence). Here the CDR3 reads CASTQTPRGQNTEAFF. In DNA form, the CDR3 reads TGTGCCAGCACCCAAACCCCCAGGGGGCAGAACACTGAAGCTTTCTTT.

The chain combines TRBV6-5 with TRBJ2-7; D gene ambiguous. CDR1 is MNHEY and CDR2 is SVGAGI in the germline V gene. CDR3 size: 15 residues. V lost 0 bases to trimming and J lost 2 bases, with 11 bases between them. The CDR3 region is CASSYSVGPTYEQYF. Written as DNA, the CDR3 is TGTGCCAGCAGTTACTCGGTAGGACCCACCTACGAGCAGTACTTC.

CDR3 sequence: CASSVLGSSYEQYF. The CDR3 DNA reads TGTGCCAGTAGTGTACTCGGAAGCTCCTACGAGCAGTACTTC. This chain joins TRBV19 and TRBJ2-7; D unclear. Germline lookup yields CDR1 LNHDA and CDR2 SQIVND (reference sequence). CDR3 length: 14 residues. Between the trimmed V and J ends, which lost 5 bases and 0 bases, there was a span of 11 bases.

The chain recombines TRBV18 with TRBJ2-2; TRBD2 matches 15 bases. The CDR3 runs to 17 residues. V gave up 3 bases and J gave up 5 bases; unmatched junction bases: 4. CDR1 KGHSH and CDR2 LQKENI come from the germline V gene. CDR3 bases: TGTGCCAGCTCACCGGGACTAGCGGGGGGATCGACCGGGGAGCTGTTTTTT. It is translated as CASSPGLAGGSTGELFF.

The genes are TRBV5-4 and TRBJ1-3; D may be TRBD1 (5 bases). CDR1 is SGHNT and CDR2 is YYREEE in the germline V gene (reference sequence). V lost 2 bases, J lost 1 base, and 10 bases lay in between. This CDR3 comprises 15 residues. CDR3 amino acids: CASSFGQPSGNTIYF. CDR3 coding DNA: TGTGCCAGCAGCTTCGGACAACCATCTGGAAACACCATATATTTT.

About this clone: The sample holds other DNA sequences that translate to the same CDR3. The chain links TRBV6-5 to TRBJ1-3; TRBD1 matches 7 bases. The V segment lost 0 bases and the J segment 3 bases; nucleotides outside the gene matches: 2. Germline loops: CDR1 MNHEY, CDR2 SVGAGI. The CDR3 consists of 15 residues. CDR3 region: CASSYSRTGGNTIYF. The CDR3 DNA sequence: TGTGCCAGCAGTTACTCACGGACAGGTGGAAACACCATATATTTT.

The rearrangement joins TRBV20-1 to TRBJ2-5; D unclear. This CDR3 contains 9 residues. Germline lookup yields CDR1 DFQATT and CDR2 SNEGSKA (reference sequence). The V end lost 6 bases, the J end lost 9 bases, and 8 bases lay between the germline ends. The CDR3 spells CSAPEAQYF. For the CDR3, the DNA is TGCAGTGCACCTGAGGCCCAGTACTTC.

The CDR3 coding sequence is TGCGCCAGCCAGGGAACCTATAATTCACCCCTCCACTTT. Encoded protein: CASQGTYNSPLHF. The V call is TRBV10-1, the J call TRBJ1-6; D possibly corresponds to TRBD1 (5 bases). Germline V CDR1 and CDR2: WNHNN, SYGVQD (reference sequence). The CDR3 runs 13 residues. V gave up 8 bases and J gave up 2 bases, with 7 bases separating them.

The rearrangement uses TRBV6-1 and TRBJ1-4; D is unclear. Germline V CDR1 and CDR2: MNHNS, SASEGT. The CDR3 loop spans 16 amino acids. Between the trimmed V and J ends, which lost 1 base and 2 bases, there was a span of 11 bases. Here the CDR3 reads CASSEVLGSTNEKLFF. For the CDR3, the DNA is TGTGCCAGCAGTGAAGTTTTGGGTTCCACTAATGAAAAACTGTTTTTT.